The 15 T cell receptor beta chains below come from one sample, sequenced in a study of shared clonotypes between healthy human individuals. This table comes from immunoSEQ multiplex PCR, and its TCRdb copy is limited to in-frame clones, with some not included. Of some 630,000 clones in the sample, about 96% were seen once. Naive CD8 cells comprised CD45RO-negative, CCR7-positively selected cells, excluding terminally differentiated effector memory CD45RA+ cells. What was sequenced was naive CD8+ T cells sorted from blood. The receptors shown here come from a woman in her twenties or thirties in good health.

In nucleotides, the CDR3 is TGTGCCAGCAGTTTGGCCCTTGAGGTCGATACGCAGTATTTT. This translates into CASSLALEVDTQYF. The chain joins TRBV28 to TRBJ2-3; D is unclear. This CDR3 has 14 residues. V lost 3 bases and J lost 6, with 13 bases in between. From germline, CDR1 is MDHEN and CDR2 SYDVKM.

The chain joins TRBV4-1 to TRBJ2-7; 12 bases align to TRBD2. Germline-derived CDR1 and CDR2 are MGHRA and YSYEKL. J gave up 2 bases and V 0 bases, and 8 bases lay outside the gene matches. There are 18 residues in the CDR3. The CDR3 protein is CASSQDFRLAGGPYEQYF. For the CDR3, the DNA is TGCGCCAGCAGCCAAGATTTCCGGCTAGCGGGAGGGCCCTACGAGCAGTACTTC.

This sequence joins TRBV27 and TRBJ2-3; D might be TRBD1 or TRBD2, each matching 5 bases. V lost 8 bases and J lost 1, with 10 bases in between. Germline V gene data show CDR1 as MNHEY and CDR2 as SMNVEV (reference sequence). This CDR3 has 13 residues. CDR3 in DNA: TGTGCCAGCGGGGGAACCCGCACAGATACGCAGTATTTT. Its protein is CASGGTRTDTQYF.

The V call is TRBV28, the J call TRBJ1-1, with a tentative D call TRBD1 (5 bases). The CDR3 is 15 amino acids. The V gene lost 7 bases and the J gene lost 7 bases, with 22 bases spanning the gap. The germline CDR1 and CDR2 sequences are MDHEN and SYDVKM. This CDR3 reads CASTSTGERNGEAFF. The CDR3 DNA is TGTGCCAGCACCTCTACGGGGGAAAGGAACGGTGAAGCTTTCTTT. The whole variable domain, filled in from reference TRBV28 and TRBJ1-1, reads DVKVTQSSRYLVKRTGEKVFLECVQDMDHENMFWYRQDPGLGLRLIYFSYDVKMKEKGDIPEGYSVSREKKERFSLILESASTNQTSMYLCASTSTGERNGEAFFGQGTRLTVV.

This sequence joins TRBV4-1 and TRBJ2-1; D is possibly TRBD2 (6 bases). CDR3 length: 15 residues. V was pared by 2 bases and J by 7 bases, with 15 bases between. CDR1 MGHRA and CDR2 YSYEKL come from the germline V gene. The CDR3 DNA follows: TGCGCCAGCAGCCAAACCGTGGGACTGTTAAATGAGCAGTTCTTC. It codes for CASSQTVGLLNEQFF.

The genes are TRBV7-9 and TRBJ2-7, with no clear D. With 9 bases removed from V and 3 bases from J, the gap between germline ends came to 15 bases. Germline V gives CDR1 SEHNR, CDR2 FQNEAQ (reference sequence). This CDR3 has 13 amino acids. This CDR3 reads CASVDTALYEQYF. For the CDR3, the DNA is TGTGCCAGTGTTGACACTGCCCTCTACGAGCAGTACTTC.

The rearrangement joins TRBV6-5 to TRBJ1-4; no clear D gene. Trimming stripped 5 bases from V and 8 bases from J, with 15 bases between. Germline V gene lookup returns CDR1 MNHEY and CDR2 SVGAGI. The CDR3 is 14 residues long. The CDR3 coding sequence is TGTGCCAGCAGTCCAGACTCAAACGAAGAAAAACTGTTTTTT. Translating gives CASSPDSNEEKLFF.

The chain links TRBV11-2 to TRBJ2-7, with D possibly matching TRBD1 (5 bases). Germline V CDR1 and CDR2: SGHAT, FQNNGV. The germline V and J ends were trimmed by 5 bases and 3 bases, with 14 bases remaining between them. There are 14 residues in the CDR3. This CDR3 is CASSVGQGDYEQYF. CDR3 nucleotides: TGTGCCAGCAGCGTGGGGCAGGGTGACTACGAGCAGTACTTC.

The CDR3 loop is CASSPGENYGYTF. The DNA of the CDR3 is TGTGCCAGCAGCCCCGGGGAGAACTATGGCTACACCTTC. The chain couples TRBV7-9 to TRBJ1-2; D call uncertain. CDR1 and CDR2 (germline): SEHNR, FQNEAQ (reference sequence). The germline V and J ends were trimmed by 5 bases and 2 bases, with 9 bases remaining between them. This CDR3 contains 13 residues. Combining the CDR3 with reference TRBV7-9 and TRBJ1-2 gives the whole variable domain DTGVSQNPRHKITKRGQNVTFRCDPISEHNRLYWYRQTLGQGPEFLTYFQNEAQLEKSRLLSDRFSAERPKGSFSTLEIQRTEQGDSAMYLCASSPGENYGYTFGSGTRLTVV.

This chain connects TRBV5-6 to TRBJ2-1, with TRBD2 as a possible D gene (5 bases). The CDR3 sequence is 15 residues long. V gave up 4 bases and J gave up 0 bases, with 11 bases separating them. The germline V gene has CDR1 SGHDT and CDR2 YYEEEE. The DNA for the CDR3 is TGTGCCAGCAGCCCCGGAGGTAGCTCCTACAATGAGCAGTTCTTC. Translation gives CASSPGGSSYNEQFF.

The chain combines TRBV10-1 with TRBJ2-1; 15 bases agree with TRBD2. CDR3 size: 16 residues. The V gene end was trimmed by 2 bases and the J gene end by 6 bases; junction bases not matched to a gene: 2. CDR1 and CDR2 from the germline V gene are WNHNN and SYGVQD (reference sequence). This chain's CDR3 is CASSEGLAGGFNEQFF. Here the CDR3 DNA reads TGCGCCAGCAGTGAGGGACTAGCGGGAGGGTTCAATGAGCAGTTCTTC.

The rearrangement joins TRBV25-1 to TRBJ1-6, with TRBD1 as a possible D gene (5 bases). Trimming took off 2 bases at V and 5 bases at J, with 10 bases between the two ends. The germline CDR1 and CDR2 sequences are MGHDK and SYGVNS. CDR3 length equals 15 residues. CDR3 sequence reads: CASSELGEDNSPLHF. In nucleotides, the CDR3 is TGTGCCAGCAGTGAACTGGGGGAAGATAATTCACCCCTCCACTTT. The complete variable domain, with remaining parts taken from reference TRBV25-1 and TRBJ1-6, reads EADIYQTPRYLVIGTGKKITLECSQTMGHDKMYWYQQDPGMELHLIHYSYGVNSTEKGDLSSESTVSRIRTEHFPLTLESARPSHTSQYLCASSELGEDNSPLHFGNGTRLTVT.

This chain links TRBV5-1 with TRBJ2-1; 11 bases line up with TRBD2. J lost 4 bases, V lost 4 bases, and 7 bases had no gene match. The V gene's germline CDR1 is SGHRS and CDR2 YFSETQ. There are 16 residues in the CDR3. The CDR3 DNA reads as TGCGCCAGCAGCCCGGAGGGACTAGCGGATTACAATGAGCAGTTCTTC. Translation gives CASSPEGLADYNEQFF.

J is TRBJ2-7 and V is TRBV11-3; TRBD1 matches at 7 bases. The CDR3 sequence is 15 residues long. Germline loops: CDR1 SGHNT, CDR2 YENEEA. The ends lost 1 base at V and 2 bases at J; junction bases unmatched: 5. CDR3 protein: CASSLGQGPTYEQYF. In DNA, the CDR3 is TGTGCCAGCAGCTTAGGACAGGGACCCACCTACGAGCAGTACTTC. Variable domain in full (rest from reference TRBV11-3 and TRBJ2-7): EAGVVQSPRYKIIEKKQPVAFWCNPISGHNTLYWYLQNLGQGPELLIRYENEEAVDDSQLPKDRFSAERLKGVDSTLKIQPAELGDSAVYLCASSLGQGPTYEQYFGPGTRLTVT.

This clone was observed a single time. This sequence joins TRBV11-2 and TRBJ2-1; D not resolved. V shed 0 bases and J shed 4 bases, with 13 bases lying between them. Germline CDR1 is SGHAT and CDR2 is FQNNGV. There are 16 residues in the CDR3. This CDR3 is CASSLDSGGPYNEQFF. CDR3 coding DNA: TGTGCCAGCAGCTTAGACTCTGGCGGACCATACAATGAGCAGTTCTTC.